A single sample is the source of the 5 T cell receptor beta chains below, sequenced in a study of molecular identifiers for immune sequencing clone quantification. One entry per CDR3 protein, called by TCRdb with MiXCR from the PCR reads. Here the sample spans tens of thousands of distinct CDR3 sequences, 15% to 20% being singletons. The specimen was naive CD8+ T cells from blood, with Jurkat cell RNA spiked in. Sample subset: FACS-sorted CD8+CD4-CCR7+CD45RA+ naive T cells. All receptors derive from a human donor in good health. Some libraries in this study had Jurkat cell RNA spiked in.

The chain links TRBV24-1 to TRBJ2-2, with TRBD1 matching over 9 bases. The CDR3 sequence is 15 residues long. The junction had 4 bases not matched to a gene; V was cut back by 3 bases and J by 6 bases. The germline gives CDR1 KGHDR, CDR2 SFDVKD. CDR3 residues: CATSDRTGVSGELFF. CDR3 bases: TGTGCCACCAGTGATCGGACAGGGGTCTCCGGGGAGCTGTTTTTT.

This clonotype was counted at least ten times. J is TRBJ2-3 and V is TRBV7-9; TRBD2 aligns across 11 bases. Germline V lookup: CDR1 SEHNR, CDR2 FQNEAQ (reference sequence). This CDR3 region has 16 residues. With 6 bases clipped from V and 4 bases from J, the junction kept 9 bases outside the gene matches. CDR3 amino acids: CASSLPGLAEADTQYF. The CDR3 DNA reads TGTGCCAGCAGTCTACCGGGACTAGCGGAAGCAGATACGCAGTATTTT.

This clonotype was seen more than once but under ten times. The junction does not match germline at one end; this may be a read error. The rearrangement links TRBV5-6 to TRBJ2-5, with D maybe TRBD2 (8 bases). Germline loops: CDR1 SGHDT, CDR2 YYEEEE. The CDR3 runs 15 residues. The CDR3 loop reads CASCSGTESQGTQYF. The DNA of the CDR3 is TGTGCCAGCTGTAGCGGGACAGAATCACAAGGGACCCAGTACTTC.

The sample holds many counts of this clonotype. This chain joins TRBV4-1 and TRBJ2-7, with 10 bases fitting TRBD2. The germline V gene encodes CDR1 MGHRA and CDR2 YSYEKL. This CDR3 contains 16 residues. V lost 4 bases, J lost 7 bases, and 13 bases stayed unmatched. This CDR3 is CASSLIAGGGPAEQYF. CDR3 coding DNA: TGCGCCAGCAGCCTTATAGCGGGAGGAGGCCCGGCGGAGCAGTACTTC.

This clonotype was detected many times. V and J are TRBV27 and TRBJ2-7; 15 bases are a match to TRBD2. Germline loops: CDR1 MNHEY, CDR2 SMNVEV (reference sequence). Trimming cost V 6 bases and J 3 bases; bases outside gene matches: 3. This CDR3 has 15 residues. The CDR3 DNA is TGTGCCAGCAGCCCGGGACTAGCGGGAGGCTACGAGCAGTACTTC. Protein product: CASSPGLAGGYEQYF.